The next 21 T cell receptor beta chains were all read from a single sample in a study of T cells expressing NK-cell markers. TCRdb reprocessed the 5' RACE reads, keeping one entry per CDR3 protein, no DNA. The sample yields fewer than 400,000 distinct CDR3 sequences, of which the top ten take up roughly a tenth. Sequenced: blood T cells: a sorted CD56 or NKG2C T cell subset, CD4+ or CD8+ T cells, or bulk PBMC T cells (not recorded which). The receptors were sampled from a woman aged 45-60 years in good health.

V and J are TRBV10-3 and TRBJ2-1; the D gene TCRdb calls, TRBD2, cannot be checked with no DNA. Per germline, CDR1 ENHRY and CDR2 SYGVKD. The length of the CDR3 is 15 residues. The CDR3 region is CAISPRGMGGDEQFF.

The chain employs TRBV28 and TRBJ2-3; TCRdb returns TRBD2, unconfirmable since there is no DNA. Germline V lookup: CDR1 MDHEN, CDR2 SYDVKM. There are 15 residues in the CDR3. The CDR3 sequence is CASRMRLADTDTQYF. Full variable domain (remainder filled in from reference TRBV28 and TRBJ2-3): DVKVTQSSRYLVKRTGEKVFLECVQDMDHENMFWYRQDPGLGLRLIYFSYDVKMKEKGDIPEGYSVSREKKERFSLILESASTNQTSMYLCASRMRLADTDTQYFGPGTRLTVL.

The chain links TRBV7-3 to TRBJ2-2; TCRdb's D call of TRBD1 is untestable without DNA. The CDR3 spans 16 residues. Germline V gene sequence: CDR1 SGHTA, CDR2 FQGTGA. CDR3 in amino acids: CASSLMSLTGAGELFF.

This chain uses TRBV25-1 with TRBJ1-2; TCRdb proposes TRBD1, but this gene call is untestable without DNA. Looked up from germline, CDR1 is MGHDK and CDR2 is SYGVNS. The CDR3 length is 15 residues. The CDR3 reads CASSANRKSSYGYTF.

The chain links TRBV27 to TRBJ2-1; TCRdb gives TRBD1 as the D gene, but with no DNA this cannot be confirmed. The germline V gene encodes CDR1 MNHEY and CDR2 SMNVEV (reference sequence). The CDR3 has 14 residues. This chain's CDR3 is CASSLQGADNEQFF.

This rearrangement joins TRBV12-3 or TRBV12-4 to TRBJ2-4; the D call from TCRdb, TRBD1, cannot be confirmed without DNA. There are 17 residues in the CDR3. CDR3 residues: CASSFRTGARAKNIQYF.

The genes are TRBV12-3 or TRBV12-4 and TRBJ1-2; the D call from TCRdb, TRBD1, cannot be confirmed without DNA. CDR3 length equals 15 residues. The CDR3: CASSPSQTGGYGYTF.

The chain employs TRBV7-2 and TRBJ2-1; TCRdb's assignment of TRBD2 cannot be checked, as there is no DNA. The CDR3 is made up of 14 amino acids. The germline gives CDR1 SGHTA, CDR2 FQGNSA. The CDR3 here is CANGLAGEVNEQFF.

The chain combines TRBV5-6 with TRBJ2-3; no DNA is available, so the TRBD2 call from TCRdb remains unchecked. CDR3 length equals 16 residues. Germline V gene data show CDR1 as SGHDT and CDR2 as YYEEEE. CDR3 region: CASRPGTSGSIGAQYF.

The genes are TRBV7-2 and TRBJ2-1; without DNA, the TCRdb call of TRBD1 cannot be checked. The CDR3 extends over 14 amino acids. The germline V gene has CDR1 SGHTA and CDR2 FQGNSA. CDR3 region: CASSYGWKGNEQFF. Full variable domain (missing parts from reference TRBV7-2 and TRBJ2-1): GAGVSQSPSNKVTEKGKDVELRCDPISGHTALYWYRQSLGQGLEFLIYFQGNSAPDKSGLPSDRFSAERTGGSVSTLTIQRTQQEDSAVYLCASSYGWKGNEQFFGPGTRLTVL.

The chain joins TRBV7-9 to TRBJ1-5; the TCRdb D gene call, TRBD1, has no DNA to confirm it. CDR1 is SEHNR, CDR2 FQNEAQ, per germline (reference sequence). CDR3 length: 17 residues. CDR3 region: CASSLGSLGRGGQPQHF.

The chain is built from TRBV5-1 and TRBJ2-1; TCRdb's D call of TRBD1 is untestable without DNA. The CDR3 covers 13 residues. Per germline, CDR1 SGHRS and CDR2 YFSETQ. This CDR3 is CASTPGNYNEQFF.

The chain links TRBV11-2 to TRBJ2-3; TCRdb lists TRBD2, though no DNA is available to test this call. The germline V gene encodes CDR1 SGHAT and CDR2 FQNNGV. The CDR3 totals 16 residues. CDR3 in amino acids: CASSLGGGAGADTQYF. The whole variable domain, filled in from reference TRBV11-2 and TRBJ2-3, reads EAGVAQSPRYKIIEKRQSVAFWCNPISGHATLYWYQQILGQGPKLLIQFQNNGVVDDSQLPKDRFSAERLKGVDSTLKIQPAKLEDSAVYLCASSLGGGAGADTQYFGPGTRLTVL.

The V gene is TRBV20-1, the J gene TRBJ2-3; TCRdb's D gene call, TRBD2, goes unchecked for lack of DNA. The CDR3 has 15 amino acids. CDR1 and CDR2 from the germline V gene are DFQATT and SNEGSKA (reference sequence). CDR3 residues: CSARDVAGDADTQYF.

The V and J genes are TRBV29-1 and TRBJ1-1. There are 11 residues in the CDR3. Germline V CDR1 and CDR2: SQVTM, ANQGSEA. The CDR3 sequence: CSVLGTAGAFF.

The chain is built from TRBV3-1 and TRBJ1-1. Germline V gene data show CDR1 as LGHDT and CDR2 as YNNKEL (reference sequence). The CDR3 is 15 residues long. This CDR3 reads CASSVKAGGGTEAFF.

J is TRBJ2-3 and V is TRBV10-2; the D call from TCRdb, TRBD2, cannot be confirmed without DNA. Germline V CDR1 and CDR2: WSHSY, SAAADI. The CDR3 has 16 residues. This chain's CDR3 is CASSESTGPSTDTQYF.

This CDR3 is CASSPGTTGELFF. This rearrangement joins TRBV11-3 to TRBJ2-2; checking the TCRdb D call of TRBD2 is not possible without DNA. Germline V gene lookup returns CDR1 SGHNT and CDR2 YENEEA. The CDR3 sequence is 13 residues long.

This chain links TRBV18 with TRBJ2-1. The germline gives CDR1 KGHSH, CDR2 LQKENI. The CDR3 contains 14 residues. The CDR3 loop is CASSPLRGDNEQFF.

This chain joins TRBV30 and TRBJ2-1; TCRdb proposes TRBD1, but this gene call is untestable without DNA. Germline loops: CDR1 GTSNPN, CDR2 SVGIG (reference sequence). There are 13 residues in the CDR3. The CDR3 is CAWSGTGGYEQFF.

The rearrangement links TRBV5-1 to TRBJ2-2. The CDR3 contains 14 residues. The germline V gene encodes CDR1 SGHRS and CDR2 YFSETQ. The chain's CDR3 is CASSWMGGTGELFF.